These T cell receptor beta chains were read from a single sample in a study of naive and memory T cell subsets. MiXCR was run by TCRdb on the UMI-ligation and nested PCR reads, yielding one entry per CDR3 protein. The sample contains roughly 40,000 distinct CDR3 sequences, about 14% of which appear only once. Sequenced material: effector memory CD4+ T cells from blood. The origin of the receptors is a human donor in good health. Each CDR3 is given with its conserved first and last residue. Fields, in order: D gene, V gene, clone size, J gene, CDR3 DNA, CDR3 protein. A D gene is named only where the DNA matches it firmly. Only some rows state a clone size, as once, few, many or a class for expanded clones.

TRBD1	TRBV11-2	medium-sized	TRBJ2-6	TGTGCCAGCAGCTTCCAGGGGGTAGCCTCTGGGGCCAACGTCCTGACTTTC	CASSFQGVASGANVLTF
TRBD2	TRBV6-1	-	TRBJ2-1	TGTGCCAGCAGTGGACTAGCGCCTAGCTCCTACAATGAGCAGTTCTTC	CASSGLAPSSYNEQFF
-	TRBV29-1	few	TRBJ2-1	TGCAGCGTTGAAGATAGCCTACGCGGGTTTAAGGCCTACAATGAGCAGTTCTTC	CSVEDSLRGFKAYNEQFF
-	TRBV7-7	many	TRBJ2-1	TGTGCCAGCAGCTCAGGCCGCGGGGACAATGAGCAGTTCTTC	CASSSGRGDNEQFF
TRBD2	TRBV7-3	many	TRBJ2-2	TGTGCCAGCAGCTCAATAGCGGGAGAAACCGGGGAGCTGTTTTTT	CASSSIAGETGELFF
-	TRBV20-1	-	TRBJ2-1	TGCAGTGCTAGAGATCAGAACGGAGCCCACTACAATGAGCAGTTCTTC	CSARDQNGAHYNEQFF
-	TRBV28	few	TRBJ2-7	TGTGCCATTCTTAGCGGTACCTACGAGCAGTACTTC	CAILSGTYEQYF
-	TRBV20-1	many	TRBJ2-3	TGCAGTGCTGCCCCTCGCACAGATACGCAGTATTTT	CSAAPRTDTQYF
-	TRBV28	few	TRBJ2-1	TGTGCCAGCTCAAGGGCAGGGACTGGGTACAATGAGCAGTTCTTC	CASSRAGTGYNEQFF
-	TRBV7-9	-	TRBJ2-2	TGTGCCAGCAGCAACATAAAGAGGGACGGGGAGCTGTTTTTT	CASSNIKRDGELFF
TRBD2	TRBV3-1	few	TRBJ2-1	TGTGCCAGCAGCCAGAATCGGGGGAGGGCGGGAAACTACAATGAGCAGTTCTTC	CASSQNRGRAGNYNEQFF
-	TRBV6-6	many	TRBJ2-7	TGTGCCAGCAGTTATGCCCCGGGCAGCTCCTACGAGCAGTACTTC	CASSYAPGSSYEQYF
-	TRBV20-1	-	TRBJ2-5	TGCAGCCCCCGGGACAAAAGAAAAGAGACCCAGTACTTC	CSPRDKRKETQYF
-	TRBV28	few	TRBJ2-7	TGTGCCAGCAGTTTTGGGGGGACGGACTACGAGCAGTACTTC	CASSFGGTDYEQYF
-	TRBV5-1	many	TRBJ2-3	TGCGCCAGCAGCTTGCGGAGGGCCGGGACAGATACGCAGTATTTT	CASSLRRAGTDTQYF
TRBD2	TRBV29-1	medium-sized	TRBJ2-3	TGCAGCGTTGGGACTAGCGGATCAGATACGCAGTATTTT	CSVGTSGSDTQYF
-	TRBV18	-	TRBJ1-6	TGTGCCAGCTCACAGGACTCAGGGTCTCGGTCACCCCTCCACTTT	CASSQDSGSRSPLHF
-	TRBV7-6	few	TRBJ2-7	TGTGCCAGCAGCTTCTGGGGGAGCTCCTACGAGCAGTACTTC	CASSFWGSSYEQYF
-	TRBV9	-	TRBJ2-2	TGTGCCAGCAGCGGGCCCCCAGGGGAGCTGTTTTTT	CASSGPPGELFF
-	TRBV7-2	-	TRBJ2-5	TGTGCCAGCAGCTTAGGGGGCCTAAGGGAGACCCAGTACTTC	CASSLGGLRETQYF
-	TRBV6-2/TRBV6-3	-	TRBJ1-3	TGTGCCAGCAGACCGAGCCGCTCTGGAAACACCATATATTTT	CASRPSRSGNTIYF
-	TRBV24-1	few	TRBJ2-1	TGTGCCACCAGTGACAGGTCAGCCAGCTCCTACAATGAGCAGTTCTTC	CATSDRSASSYNEQFF
-	TRBV30	-	TRBJ1-5	TGTGCCTGGCAGCAGGGAAATCAGCCCCAGCATTTT	CAWQQGNQPQHF
-	TRBV9	many	TRBJ1-5	TGTGCCAGCAGCGCCCACTTGAATCAGCCCCAGCATTTT	CASSAHLNQPQHF
TRBD1	TRBV20-1	few	TRBJ1-5	TGCAGTGCTAGGGTGACAGGGAGTCAGCCCCAGCATTTT	CSARVTGSQPQHF
-	TRBV30	-	TRBJ2-5	TGTGCCTGGAACACCCCTCTGGGGACCCAGTACTTC	CAWNTPLGTQYF
-	TRBV18	-	TRBJ1-4	TGTGCCAGCTCACCACGGGAAGATCGGAATGAAAAACTGTTTTTT	CASSPREDRNEKLFF
-	TRBV2	-	TRBJ2-1	TGTGCCAGCAGTGACGACAGCTTCTCCTACAATGAGCAGTTCTTC	CASSDDSFSYNEQFF
TRBD2	TRBV5-1	-	TRBJ2-1	TGCGCCAGCAGCATAGGGACTAGCGGGATTGAGCAGTTCTTC	CASSIGTSGIEQFF
TRBD2	TRBV9	once	TRBJ2-7	TGTGCCAGCAGCGTAGCGGGAGGGACCTACGAGCAGTACTTC	CASSVAGGTYEQYF
-	TRBV5-1	many	TRBJ2-1	TGCGCCAGCAGCTTGACTCGACTAGTTGAGCAGTTCTTC	CASSLTRLVEQFF
-	TRBV28	-	TRBJ1-2	TGTGCCAGCTGCCCTTCGACAGGCGCCTATGGCTACACCTTC	CASCPSTGAYGYTF
-	TRBV3-1	-	TRBJ1-6	TGTGCCAGCAGCCCCCCCGGCGGTGGCTCACCCCTCCACTTT	CASSPPGGGSPLHF
-	TRBV11-2	few	TRBJ2-3	TGTGCCAGCAGCTCACGAGGAGATACGCAGTATTTT	CASSSRGDTQYF
TRBD1	TRBV4-1	many	TRBJ2-7	TGCGCCAGCAGCCATGTCGGACAGGGTAGCTACGAGCAGTACTTC	CASSHVGQGSYEQYF
-	TRBV10-3	few	TRBJ2-2	TGTGCCACCGTTTTTTCCGGCACCGGGGAGCTGTTTTTT	CATVFSGTGELFF
-	TRBV7-8	many	TRBJ1-5	TGTGCCAGCAGCGAAGCCTGGGGCAATCAGCCCCAGCATTTT	CASSEAWGNQPQHF
-	TRBV20-1	few	TRBJ1-2	TGCAGTGCTAGAGCCCACAGCACCAACTATGGCTACACCTTC	CSARAHSTNYGYTF
-	TRBV5-4	-	TRBJ2-7	TGTGCCAGCAGCTTGGAACCTACCCTCTACGAGCAGTACTTC	CASSLEPTLYEQYF
-	TRBV15	-	TRBJ1-4	TGTGCCACCAGCAGAGATCGAGGGGCGGGTAATGAAAAACTGTTTTTT	CATSRDRGAGNEKLFF
TRBD1	TRBV19	many	TRBJ1-2	TGTGCCAGTAGTGATCCAGGGGGCGCGGACTATGGCTACACCTTC	CASSDPGGADYGYTF
TRBD1	TRBV11-2	many	TRBJ2-1	TGTGCCAGCAGGACCATGACAGGGAGAACCTACAATGAGCAGTTCTTC	CASRTMTGRTYNEQFF
TRBD1	TRBV28	few	TRBJ2-1	TGTGCCAGTACAAGGTTAGGGGGCGCCCGGAATGAGCAGTTCTTC	CASTRLGGARNEQFF
TRBD2	TRBV7-2	-	TRBJ2-3	TGTGCCAGCAGCCCCGAGCGGGCGGGAGCTTCCTCAGATACGCAGTATTTT	CASSPERAGASSDTQYF
TRBD1	TRBV5-1	many	TRBJ2-6	TGCGCCAGCGGGACAGGGTACTCTGGGGCCAACGTCCTGACTTTC	CASGTGYSGANVLTF
-	TRBV5-4	few	TRBJ2-3	TGTGCCAGCAGCTCAGGATCGCAGTCCGGTACGCAGTATTTT	CASSSGSQSGTQYF
-	TRBV7-2	many	TRBJ2-3	TGTGCCAGCACCCCCCGGTCCTCGGTGGATACGCAGTATTTT	CASTPRSSVDTQYF
-	TRBV5-1	few	TRBJ2-5	TGCGCCAGCAGCTTTTCAGGGGAGACCCAGTACTTC	CASSFSGETQYF
TRBD2	TRBV6-2/TRBV6-3	-	TRBJ2-5	TGTGCCAGCAAAAGCGGGGCCGTCGAGACCCAGTACTTC	CASKSGAVETQYF
TRBD1	TRBV20-1	few	TRBJ2-1	TGCAGTGCTTCACCGGGACAGGGGACTGACAATGAGCAGTTCTTC	CSASPGQGTDNEQFF
TRBD1	TRBV18	-	TRBJ2-1	TGTGCCAGCTCAGCATACAGGGGTTCCGGGGATGAGCAGTTCTTC	CASSAYRGSGDEQFF
-	TRBV20-1	few	TRBJ1-5	TGCAGTGCTAGAGAATCCTCACGGGCGGGTTTTCAGCCCCAGCATTTT	CSARESSRAGFQPQHF
TRBD1	TRBV12-3/TRBV12-4	-	TRBJ1-2	TGTGCCAGCGCCCACGACTGGGACAGCGTGATCACCTTC	CASAHDWDSVITF
-	TRBV18	-	TRBJ1-2	TGTGCCAGCTCACCAGGGACCGGATTCTATGGCTACACCTTC	CASSPGTGFYGYTF
-	TRBV3-1	few	TRBJ1-1	TGTGCCAGCAGCCCATTGACGAACACTGAAGCTTTCTTT	CASSPLTNTEAFF
TRBD2	TRBV11-2	few	TRBJ2-1	TGTGCCAGCAGCTTGGCTAGCGGGAGGGCCGATTGGTTCTTC	CASSLASGRADWFF
TRBD2	TRBV6-2/TRBV6-3	many	TRBJ2-7	TGTGCCAGCAGAATGGAGCCGGGACTAGCTTTTTCCCACGAGCAGTACTTC	CASRMEPGLAFSHEQYF